This T cell receptor beta chain emerged from a study of OX40 agonist ivuxolimab in advanced cancers. Trimming removed 5 bases from V and 7 bases from J, with 17 bases in between. Germline-derived CDR1 and CDR2 are MNHEY and SMNVEV (reference sequence). This CDR3 has 15 residues. The data were produced by immunoSEQ multiplex PCR, yet TCRdb's version contains in-frame clones alone and is incomplete. The data contain tens of thousands of clones, around 86% of them singletons. A single count supports this clone. The chain joins TRBV27 to TRBJ2-2; tentative D call: TRBD1 (6 bases). Sequenced material: CD4+ or CD8+ T cells sorted from blood, taken in a trial of the OX40 agonist ivuxolimab. The TCR was taken from an adult with an advanced solid tumor such as melanoma, head and neck, liver or kidney cancer. The chain's CDR3 is CASSLHRVLGGELFF. Written as DNA, the CDR3 is TGTGCCAGCAGTCTCCACAGGGTGTTGGGCGGGGAGCTGTTTTTT.